A single sample is the source of the 7 T cell receptor beta chains below, sequenced in a study of blood T cell repertoires in COVID-19. TCRdb's copy holds only in-frame clones and misses some; the assay was immunoSEQ multiplex PCR. The sample shows 150,000 to 200,000 clones, roughly 90% of them seen only once. Sequencing was done on a sample of PBMCs or T cells enriched from blood (not recorded which). The receptors stem from a woman aged 45 to 65 who had recovered from COVID-19.

This sequence joins TRBV18 and TRBJ2-1, with D possibly TRBD2 on 5 matching bases. The V end lost 2 bases, the J end lost 8 bases, and 13 bases lay between the germline ends. Germline V gene lookup returns CDR1 KGHSH and CDR2 LQKENI. The CDR3 spans 14 residues. The CDR3 here is CASSPSTFSDEQFF. CDR3 DNA: TGTGCCAGCTCACCATCAACTTTTAGCGATGAGCAGTTCTTC.

The V call is TRBV6-5, the J call TRBJ1-1; D unresolved. CDR1 and CDR2 (germline): MNHEY, SVGAGI. Trimming pared 5 bases from V and 10 bases from J, leaving 17 bases between. The CDR3 runs 13 residues. For the CDR3, the DNA is TGTGCCAGCAGTAGAGGGCCACCCCTGGGAGCTTTCTTT. Residues: CASSRGPPLGAFF.

This sequence joins TRBV19 and TRBJ1-6; the D is unclear. V lost 5 bases to trimming and J lost 14 bases, with 19 bases between them. Germline V gives CDR1 LNHDA, CDR2 SQIVND (reference sequence). The CDR3 is made up of 14 amino acids. In DNA, the CDR3 is TGTGCCAGTAGTCAAGTCTCTCCCATCGGGGCCCTCCACTTT. Encoded protein: CASSQVSPIGALHF.

The rearrangement links TRBV7-8 to TRBJ2-7; possibly TRBD1 for D (6 bases). The CDR3 is 13 residues long. The V gene's germline CDR1 is SGHVS and CDR2 FQNEAQ. Trimming took 3 bases from V and 3 from J, leaving 9 bases between them. CDR3 amino acids: CASSLGRGYEQYF. CDR3 coding DNA: TGTGCCAGCAGCTTGGGCAGGGGCTACGAGCAGTACTTC.

This chain uses TRBV5-1 with TRBJ1-1; 11 positions agree with TRBD1. The CDR3 extends over 16 amino acids. Germline CDR1 SGHRS, CDR2 YFSETQ. Losses at the gene ends were 4 bases for V and 4 bases for J; bases not matched to a gene: 9. The DNA of the CDR3 is TGCGCCAGCAGCCACCCTGGACAGGGGGCCGGCACTGAAGCTTTCTTT. Translated, it gives CASSHPGQGAGTEAFF.

This chain uses TRBV11-3 with TRBJ2-3; TRBD2 matches 7 bases. Per the germline V gene, CDR1 is SGHNT and CDR2 is YENEEA. The V and J ends lost 1 base and 0 bases, in that order; junction bases with no gene match: 10. The CDR3 is made up of 18 amino acids. In DNA, the CDR3 is TGTGCCAGCAGCTTAGTAGTGTTAGCGGGTCCTAGCACAGATACGCAGTATTTT. Protein: CASSLVVLAGPSTDTQYF.

The V and J genes are TRBV7-8 and TRBJ2-1; a possible D gene is TRBD1 (6 bases). Germline loops: CDR1 SGHVS, CDR2 FQNEAQ. The V gene lost 3 bases and the J gene lost 8 bases, with 11 bases spanning the gap. The CDR3 is made up of 13 amino acids. The CDR3: CASSFGGLYEQFF. The CDR3, as DNA: TGTGCCAGCAGCTTTGGGGGCCTCTATGAGCAGTTCTTC.